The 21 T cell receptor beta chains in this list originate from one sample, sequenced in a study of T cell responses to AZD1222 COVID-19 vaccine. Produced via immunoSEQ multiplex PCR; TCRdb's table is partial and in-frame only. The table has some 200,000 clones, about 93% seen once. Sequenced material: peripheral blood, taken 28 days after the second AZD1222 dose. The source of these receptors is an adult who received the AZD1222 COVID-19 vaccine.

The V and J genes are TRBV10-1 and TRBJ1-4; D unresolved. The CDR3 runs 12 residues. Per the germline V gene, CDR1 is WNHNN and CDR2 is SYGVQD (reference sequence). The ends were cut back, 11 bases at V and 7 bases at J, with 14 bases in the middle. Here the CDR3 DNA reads TGCGCCTACCAGGATACGGCTGAAAAACTGTTTTTT. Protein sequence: CAYQDTAEKLFF.

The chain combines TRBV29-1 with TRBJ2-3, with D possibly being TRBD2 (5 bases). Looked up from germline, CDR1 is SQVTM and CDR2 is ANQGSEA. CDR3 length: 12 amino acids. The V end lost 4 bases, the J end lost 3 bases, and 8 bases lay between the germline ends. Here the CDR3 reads CSVVEGTDTQYF. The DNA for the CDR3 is TGCAGCGTTGTAGAGGGAACAGATACGCAGTATTTT.

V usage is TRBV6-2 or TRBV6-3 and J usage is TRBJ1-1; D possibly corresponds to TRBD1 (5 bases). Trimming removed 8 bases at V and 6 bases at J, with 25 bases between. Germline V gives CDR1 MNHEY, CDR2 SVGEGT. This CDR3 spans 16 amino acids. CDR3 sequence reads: CASCPPVGVLPSEAFF. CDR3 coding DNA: TGTGCCAGCTGCCCTCCCGTGGGGGTTCTTCCCTCTGAAGCTTTCTTT.

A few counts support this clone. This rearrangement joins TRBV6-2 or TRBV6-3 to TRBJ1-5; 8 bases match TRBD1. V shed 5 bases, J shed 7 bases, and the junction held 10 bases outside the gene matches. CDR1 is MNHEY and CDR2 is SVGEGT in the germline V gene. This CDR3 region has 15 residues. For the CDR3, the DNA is TGTGCCAGCAGTCACAATCAGGGGGCAGGCCAGCCCCAGCATTTT. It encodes CASSHNQGAGQPQHF.

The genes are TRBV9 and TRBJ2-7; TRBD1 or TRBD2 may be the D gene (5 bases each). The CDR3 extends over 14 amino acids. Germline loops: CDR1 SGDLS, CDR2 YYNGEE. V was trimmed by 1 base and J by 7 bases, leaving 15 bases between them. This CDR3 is CASSVLGDMGEQYF. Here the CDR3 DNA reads TGTGCCAGCAGCGTACTGGGGGATATGGGGGAGCAGTACTTC. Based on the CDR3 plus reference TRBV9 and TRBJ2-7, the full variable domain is DSGVTQTPKHLITATGQRVTLRCSPRSGDLSVYWYQQSLDQGLQFLIQYYNGEERAKGNILERFSAQQFPDLHSELNLSSLELGDSALYFCASSVLGDMGEQYFGPGTRLTVT.

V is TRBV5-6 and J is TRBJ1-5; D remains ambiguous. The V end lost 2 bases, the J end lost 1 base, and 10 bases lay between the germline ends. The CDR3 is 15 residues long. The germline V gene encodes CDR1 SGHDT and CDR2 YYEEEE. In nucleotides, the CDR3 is TGTGCCAGCAGCTTTCGAGCGGTGAGCAATCAGCCCCAGCATTTT. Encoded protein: CASSFRAVSNQPQHF.

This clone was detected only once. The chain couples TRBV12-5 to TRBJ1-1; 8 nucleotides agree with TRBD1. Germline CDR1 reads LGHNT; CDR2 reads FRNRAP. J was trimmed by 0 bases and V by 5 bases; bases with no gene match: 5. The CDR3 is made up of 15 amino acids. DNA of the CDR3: TGTGCTAGTGGTACCAACAGGGGGATGAACACTGAAGCTTTCTTT. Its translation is CASGTNRGMNTEAFF.

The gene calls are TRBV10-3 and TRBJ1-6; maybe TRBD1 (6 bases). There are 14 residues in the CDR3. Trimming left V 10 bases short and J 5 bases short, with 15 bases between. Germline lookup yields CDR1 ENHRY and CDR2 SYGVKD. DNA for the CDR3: TGTGCCACCCTTGGGGGGGCCGATAATTCACCCCTCCACTTT. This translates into CATLGGADNSPLHF.

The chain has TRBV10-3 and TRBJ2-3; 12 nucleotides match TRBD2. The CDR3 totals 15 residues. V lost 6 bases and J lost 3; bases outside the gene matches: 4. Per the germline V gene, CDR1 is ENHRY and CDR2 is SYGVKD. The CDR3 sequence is CAIRRLAGETDTQYF. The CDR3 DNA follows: TGTGCCATCAGAAGACTAGCGGGGGAAACAGATACGCAGTATTTT.

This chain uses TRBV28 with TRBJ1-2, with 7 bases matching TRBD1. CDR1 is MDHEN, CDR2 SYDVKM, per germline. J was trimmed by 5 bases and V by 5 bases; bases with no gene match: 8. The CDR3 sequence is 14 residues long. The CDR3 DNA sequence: TGTGCCAGCAGTCCACCGGGACAGATGTATGGCTACACCTTC. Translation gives CASSPPGQMYGYTF.

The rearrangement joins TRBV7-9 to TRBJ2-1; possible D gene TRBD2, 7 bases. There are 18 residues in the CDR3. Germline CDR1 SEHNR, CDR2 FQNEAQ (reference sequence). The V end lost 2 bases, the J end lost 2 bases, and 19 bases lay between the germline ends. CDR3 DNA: TGTGCCAGCAGCTTATATGCCAGGGGAAGCGGGACCTACAATGAGCAGTTCTTC. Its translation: CASSLYARGSGTYNEQFF.

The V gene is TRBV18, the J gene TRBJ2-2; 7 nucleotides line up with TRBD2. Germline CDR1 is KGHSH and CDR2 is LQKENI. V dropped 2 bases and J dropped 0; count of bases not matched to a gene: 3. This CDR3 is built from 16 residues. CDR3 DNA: TGTGCCAGCTCACCAGGGGGGGGACCGAACACCGGGGAGCTGTTTTTT. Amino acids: CASSPGGGPNTGELFF.

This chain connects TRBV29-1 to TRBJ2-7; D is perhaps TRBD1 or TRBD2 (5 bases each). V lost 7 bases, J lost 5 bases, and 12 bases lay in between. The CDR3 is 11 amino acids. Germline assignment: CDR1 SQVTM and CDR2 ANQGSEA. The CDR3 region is CSGGRDHEQYF. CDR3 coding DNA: TGCAGCGGTGGAAGGGACCACGAGCAGTACTTC.

CDR3 sequence reads: CASSFIYGENEQFF. The CDR3 nucleotides read TGTGCCAGCAGCTTCATTTACGGGGAAAATGAGCAGTTCTTC. The V and J genes are TRBV7-9 and TRBJ2-1; tentative D call: TRBD2 (5 bases). The CDR3 extends over 14 amino acids. Germline V gene lookup returns CDR1 SEHNR and CDR2 FQNEAQ (reference sequence). V was cut by 3 bases and J by 7 bases, with 13 bases left in between.

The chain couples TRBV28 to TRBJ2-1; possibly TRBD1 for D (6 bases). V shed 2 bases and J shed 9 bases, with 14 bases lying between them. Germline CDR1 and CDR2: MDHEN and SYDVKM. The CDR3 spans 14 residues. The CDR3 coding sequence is TGTGCCAGCAGTTTACGCCTCTCAGGGGCTGAGCAGTTCTTC. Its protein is CASSLRLSGAEQFF. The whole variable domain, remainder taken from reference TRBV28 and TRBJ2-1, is DVKVTQSSRYLVKRTGEKVFLECVQDMDHENMFWYRQDPGLGLRLIYFSYDVKMKEKGDIPEGYSVSREKKERFSLILESASTNQTSMYLCASSLRLSGAEQFFGPGTRLTVL.

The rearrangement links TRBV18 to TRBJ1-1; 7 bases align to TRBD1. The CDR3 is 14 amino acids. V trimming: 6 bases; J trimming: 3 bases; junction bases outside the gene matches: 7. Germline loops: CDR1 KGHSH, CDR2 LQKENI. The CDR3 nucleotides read TGTGCCAGCTCCCCAACCACAGGGGACACTGAAGCTTTCTTT. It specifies CASSPTTGDTEAFF.

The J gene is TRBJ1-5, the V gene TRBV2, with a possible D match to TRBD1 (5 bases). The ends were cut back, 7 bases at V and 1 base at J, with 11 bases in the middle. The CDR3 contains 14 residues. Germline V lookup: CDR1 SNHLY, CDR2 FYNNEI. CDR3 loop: CASKGLLSNQPQHF. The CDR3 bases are TGTGCCAGCAAGGGGCTTTTGAGCAATCAGCCCCAGCATTTT.

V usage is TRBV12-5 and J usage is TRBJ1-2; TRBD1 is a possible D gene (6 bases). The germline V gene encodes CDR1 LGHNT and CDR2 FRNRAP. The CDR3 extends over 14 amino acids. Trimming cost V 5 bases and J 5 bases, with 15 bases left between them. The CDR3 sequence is CASGADRLGYGYTF. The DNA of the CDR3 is TGTGCTAGTGGTGCTGACAGGTTAGGGTATGGCTACACCTTC. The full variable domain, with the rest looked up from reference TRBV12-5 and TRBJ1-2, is DARVTQTPRHKVTEMGQEVTMRCQPILGHNTVFWYRQTMMQGLELLAYFRNRAPLDDSGMPKDRFSAEMPDATLATLKIQPSEPRDSAVYFCASGADRLGYGYTFGSGTRLTVV.

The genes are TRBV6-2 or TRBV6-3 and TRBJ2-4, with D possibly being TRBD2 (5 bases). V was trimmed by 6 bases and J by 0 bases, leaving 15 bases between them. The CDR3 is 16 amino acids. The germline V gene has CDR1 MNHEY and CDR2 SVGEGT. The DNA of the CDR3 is TGTGCCAGCAGCGACCGGGATTCGATAGCCAAAAACATTCAGTACTTC. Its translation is CASSDRDSIAKNIQYF.

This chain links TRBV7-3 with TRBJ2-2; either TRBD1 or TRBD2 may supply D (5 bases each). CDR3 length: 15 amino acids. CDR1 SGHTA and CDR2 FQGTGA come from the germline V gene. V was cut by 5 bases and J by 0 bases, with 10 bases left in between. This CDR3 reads CASSPGTANTGELFF. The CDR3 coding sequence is TGTGCCAGCAGCCCCGGGACGGCGAACACCGGGGAGCTGTTTTTT.

As DNA, the CDR3 is TGTGCCAGCGACCGGGACAGCCGTTTCTACGAGCAGTACTTC. Translation: CASDRDSRFYEQYF. The J gene is TRBJ2-7, the V gene TRBV2, with 7 bases aligning to TRBD1. Germline V lookup: CDR1 SNHLY, CDR2 FYNNEI. This CDR3 spans 14 amino acids. V shed 8 bases and J 3 bases; nucleotides not matched to a gene: 10. The full variable domain, with the rest looked up from reference TRBV2 and TRBJ2-7, is EPEVTQTPSHQVTQMGQEVILRCVPISNHLYFYWYRQILGQKVEFLVSFYNNEISEKSEIFDDQFSVERPDGSNFTLKIRSTKLEDSAMYFCASDRDSRFYEQYFGPGTRLTVT.